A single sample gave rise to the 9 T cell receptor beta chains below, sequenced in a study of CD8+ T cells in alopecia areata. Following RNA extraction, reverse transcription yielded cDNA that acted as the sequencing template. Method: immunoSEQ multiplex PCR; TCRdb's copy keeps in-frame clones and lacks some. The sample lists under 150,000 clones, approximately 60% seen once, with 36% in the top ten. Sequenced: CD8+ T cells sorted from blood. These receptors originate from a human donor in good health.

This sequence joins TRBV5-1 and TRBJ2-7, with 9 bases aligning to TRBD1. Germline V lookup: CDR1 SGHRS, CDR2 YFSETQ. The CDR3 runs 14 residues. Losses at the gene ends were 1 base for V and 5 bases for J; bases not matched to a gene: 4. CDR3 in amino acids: CASSLWDRADEQYF. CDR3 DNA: TGCGCCAGCAGCTTGTGGGACAGGGCCGACGAGCAGTACTTC.

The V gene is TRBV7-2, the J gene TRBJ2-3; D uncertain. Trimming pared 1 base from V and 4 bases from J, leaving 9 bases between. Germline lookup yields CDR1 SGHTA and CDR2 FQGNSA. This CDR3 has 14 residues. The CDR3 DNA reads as TGTGCCAGCAGCTTAGGATTCTTCCCAGATACGCAGTATTTT. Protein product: CASSLGFFPDTQYF. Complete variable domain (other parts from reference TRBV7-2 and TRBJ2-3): GAGVSQSPSNKVTEKGKDVELRCDPISGHTALYWYRQSLGQGLEFLIYFQGNSAPDKSGLPSDRFSAERTGGSVSTLTIQRTQQEDSAVYLCASSLGFFPDTQYFGPGTRLTVL.

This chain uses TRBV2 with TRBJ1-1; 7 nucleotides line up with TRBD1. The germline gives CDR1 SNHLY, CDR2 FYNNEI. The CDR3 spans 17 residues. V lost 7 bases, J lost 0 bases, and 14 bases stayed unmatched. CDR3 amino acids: CASTLRHSGTVNTEAFF. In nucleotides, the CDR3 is TGTGCCAGCACTCTCCGCCATTCCGGGACAGTGAACACTGAAGCTTTCTTT.

The CDR3 spells CASSKSGDNTEAFF. CDR3 DNA sequence: TGTGCCAGCAGCAAGTCCGGGGATAACACTGAAGCTTTCTTT. V gene TRBV7-2 combines with J gene TRBJ1-1; D unclear. The germline CDR1 and CDR2 sequences are SGHTA and FQGNSA. The CDR3 has 14 amino acids. V was clipped by 5 bases and J by 2 bases, with 12 bases between them.

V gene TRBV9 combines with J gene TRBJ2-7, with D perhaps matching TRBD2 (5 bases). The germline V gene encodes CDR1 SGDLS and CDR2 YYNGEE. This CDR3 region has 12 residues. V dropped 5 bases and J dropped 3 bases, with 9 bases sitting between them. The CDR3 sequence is CASSPGDYEQYF. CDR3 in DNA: TGTGCCAGCAGTCCCGGGGACTACGAGCAGTACTTC.

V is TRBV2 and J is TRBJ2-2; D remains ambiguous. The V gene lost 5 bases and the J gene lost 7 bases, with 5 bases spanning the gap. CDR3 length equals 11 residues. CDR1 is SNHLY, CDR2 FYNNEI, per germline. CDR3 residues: CASSRSGELFF. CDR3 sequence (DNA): TGTGCCAGCAGTCGTAGCGGGGAGCTGTTTTTT.

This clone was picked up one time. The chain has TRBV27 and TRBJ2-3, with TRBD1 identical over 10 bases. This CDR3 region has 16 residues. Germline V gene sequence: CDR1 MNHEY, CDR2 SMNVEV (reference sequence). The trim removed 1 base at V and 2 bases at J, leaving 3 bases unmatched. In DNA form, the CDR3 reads TGTGCCAGCAGTTTATTAGGGACAGGGGACACAGATACGCAGTATTTT. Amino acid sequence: CASSLLGTGDTDTQYF.

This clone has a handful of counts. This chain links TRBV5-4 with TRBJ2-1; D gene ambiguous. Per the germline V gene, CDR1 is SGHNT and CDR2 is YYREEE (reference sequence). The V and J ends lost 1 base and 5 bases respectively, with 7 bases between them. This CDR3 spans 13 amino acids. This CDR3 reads CASSLMTNNEQFF. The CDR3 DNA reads TGTGCCAGCAGCTTGATGACCAACAATGAGCAGTTCTTC. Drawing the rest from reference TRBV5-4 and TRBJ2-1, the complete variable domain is ETGVTQSPTHLIKTRGQQVTLRCSSQSGHNTVSWYQQALGQGPQFIFQYYREEENGRGNFPPRFSGLQFPNYSSELNVNALELDDSALYLCASSLMTNNEQFFGPGTRLTVL.

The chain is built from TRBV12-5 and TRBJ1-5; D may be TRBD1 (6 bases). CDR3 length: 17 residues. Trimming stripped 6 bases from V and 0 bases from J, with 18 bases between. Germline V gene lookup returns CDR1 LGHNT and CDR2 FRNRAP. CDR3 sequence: CASGYPGTKFSNQPQHF. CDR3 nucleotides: TGTGCTAGTGGCTACCCCGGGACAAAGTTTAGCAATCAGCCCCAGCATTTT.